This T cell receptor (beta chain) was sequenced during a study of blood T cell repertoires in COVID-19. Assay used: immunoSEQ multiplex PCR; TCRdb lists only in-frame clones, some missing. Of fewer than 250,000 clones listed, about 88% are singletons. The V gene end was trimmed by 4 bases and the J gene end by 2 bases; junction bases not matched to a gene: 8. Germline-derived CDR1 and CDR2 are SGHRS and YFSETQ. There are 18 residues in the CDR3. Sequenced input: PBMCs or T cells enriched from blood (not recorded which). The V gene is TRBV5-1, the J gene TRBJ2-3, with 15 bases aligning to TRBD2. The clonotype originates from a woman aged 25 to 39 who had recovered from COVID-19. This CDR3 is CASSLRTSGGAITDTQYF. The DNA of the CDR3 is TGCGCCAGCAGCCTCCGGACTAGCGGGGGGGCCATCACAGATACGCAGTATTTT.